Given below is one T cell receptor beta chain in context. Its antigen is unknown. The assay was immunoSEQ multiplex PCR, and TCRdb's table has in-frame clones only and misses some. The sample includes approximately 29,000 clones, around nine tenths of them seen just once. The data derive from a study of neoadjuvant nivolumab and ipilimumab in lung cancer. Overall study context: Nivolumab 3 mg/kg was given days 1, 15 and 29, plus ipilimumab 1 mg/kg day 1 in combination. Study conclusions and caveats: Only two of four nivolumab-treated tumors gained richness and clonality by surgery. TCR receptors were sequenced in few samples. TCR richness and clonality were higher in tumors than adjacent uninvolved lung.

This CDR3 has 15 amino acids. The germline gives CDR1 MNHEY, CDR2 SMNVEV (reference sequence). Deletions cut 5 bases from V and 5 bases from J, with 18 bases between. The chain has TRBV27 and TRBJ2-5; D is perhaps TRBD1 or TRBD2 (5 bases each). The source is an adult with non-small cell lung cancer. The material was peripheral blood, obtained after neoadjuvant nivolumab, alone or with ipilimumab, at or shortly before surgery. CDR3 coding DNA: TGTGCCAGCAGTCAAACGAGGGGTTCTGTGGAGACCCAGTACTTC. It yields the protein CASSQTRGSVETQYF.